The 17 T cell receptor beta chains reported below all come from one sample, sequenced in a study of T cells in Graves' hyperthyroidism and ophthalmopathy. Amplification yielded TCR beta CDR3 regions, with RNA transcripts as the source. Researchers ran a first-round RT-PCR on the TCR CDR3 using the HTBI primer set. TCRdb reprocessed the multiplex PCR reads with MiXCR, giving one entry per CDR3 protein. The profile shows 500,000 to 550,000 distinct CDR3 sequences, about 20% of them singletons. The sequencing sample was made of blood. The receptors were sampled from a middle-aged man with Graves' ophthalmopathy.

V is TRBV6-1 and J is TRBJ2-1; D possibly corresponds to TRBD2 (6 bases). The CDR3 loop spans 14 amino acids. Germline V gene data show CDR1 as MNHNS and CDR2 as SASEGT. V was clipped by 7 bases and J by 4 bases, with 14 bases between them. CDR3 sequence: CASKLPGLYNEQFF. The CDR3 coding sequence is TGTGCCAGCAAGCTACCGGGACTTTACAATGAGCAGTTCTTC.

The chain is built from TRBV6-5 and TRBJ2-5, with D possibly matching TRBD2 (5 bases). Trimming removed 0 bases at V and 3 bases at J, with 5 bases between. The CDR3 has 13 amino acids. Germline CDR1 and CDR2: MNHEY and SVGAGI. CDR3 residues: CASSYSREETQYF. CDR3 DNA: TGTGCCAGCAGTTACTCGAGGGAAGAGACCCAGTACTTC.

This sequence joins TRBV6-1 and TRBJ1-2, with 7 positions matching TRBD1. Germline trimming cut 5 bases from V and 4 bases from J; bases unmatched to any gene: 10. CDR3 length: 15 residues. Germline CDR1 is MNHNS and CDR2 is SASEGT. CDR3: CASSSQGLGGYGYTF. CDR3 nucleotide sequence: TGTGCCAGCAGTTCACAGGGGTTAGGGGGCTATGGCTACACCTTC.

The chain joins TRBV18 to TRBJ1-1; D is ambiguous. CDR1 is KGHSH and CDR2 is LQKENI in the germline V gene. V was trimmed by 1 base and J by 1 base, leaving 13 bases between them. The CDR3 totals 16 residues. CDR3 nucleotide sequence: TGTGCCAGCTCACCACTGAGTCAGGAATCGAACACTGAAGCTTTCTTT. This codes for CASSPLSQESNTEAFF.

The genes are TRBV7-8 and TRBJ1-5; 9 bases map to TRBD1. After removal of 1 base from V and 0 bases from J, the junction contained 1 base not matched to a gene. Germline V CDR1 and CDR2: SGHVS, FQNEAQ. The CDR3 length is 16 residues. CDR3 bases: TGTGCCAGCAGCTTAGGACAGGGGGATAGCAATCAGCCCCAGCATTTT. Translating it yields CASSLGQGDSNQPQHF.

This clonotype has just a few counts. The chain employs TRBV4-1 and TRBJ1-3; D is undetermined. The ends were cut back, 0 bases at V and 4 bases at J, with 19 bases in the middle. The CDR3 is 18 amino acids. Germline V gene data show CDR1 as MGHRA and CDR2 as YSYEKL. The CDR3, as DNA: TGCGCCAGCAGCCAAGACCGAGGAATGCGGCTCTCGGGAAACACCATATATTTT. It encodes CASSQDRGMRLSGNTIYF.

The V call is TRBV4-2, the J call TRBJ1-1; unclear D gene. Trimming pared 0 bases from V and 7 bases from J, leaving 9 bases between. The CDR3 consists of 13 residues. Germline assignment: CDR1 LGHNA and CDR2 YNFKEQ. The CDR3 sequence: CASSQDLPGEAFF. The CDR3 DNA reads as TGTGCCAGCAGCCAAGATCTTCCGGGTGAAGCTTTCTTT.

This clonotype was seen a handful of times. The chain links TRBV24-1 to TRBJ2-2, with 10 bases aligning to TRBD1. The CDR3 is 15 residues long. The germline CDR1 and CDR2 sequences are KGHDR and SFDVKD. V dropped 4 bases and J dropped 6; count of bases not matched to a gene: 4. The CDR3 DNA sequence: TGTGCCACCAGTGACCGGGACAGGGGAGCCGGGGAGCTGTTTTTT. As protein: CATSDRDRGAGELFF.

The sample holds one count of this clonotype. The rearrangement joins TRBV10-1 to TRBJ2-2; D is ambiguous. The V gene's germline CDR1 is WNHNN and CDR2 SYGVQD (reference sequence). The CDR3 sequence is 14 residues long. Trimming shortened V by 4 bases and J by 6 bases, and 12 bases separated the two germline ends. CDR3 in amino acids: CASSGGGRAGELFF. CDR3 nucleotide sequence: TGCGCCAGCAGTGGTGGTGGTCGTGCCGGGGAGCTGTTTTTT.

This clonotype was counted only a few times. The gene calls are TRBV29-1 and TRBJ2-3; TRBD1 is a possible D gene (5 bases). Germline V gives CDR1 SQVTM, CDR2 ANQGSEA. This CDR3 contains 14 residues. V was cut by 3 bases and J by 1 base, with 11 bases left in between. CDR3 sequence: CSVDLRQRTDTQYF. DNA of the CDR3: TGCAGCGTTGACCTTAGACAGCGCACAGATACGCAGTATTTT.

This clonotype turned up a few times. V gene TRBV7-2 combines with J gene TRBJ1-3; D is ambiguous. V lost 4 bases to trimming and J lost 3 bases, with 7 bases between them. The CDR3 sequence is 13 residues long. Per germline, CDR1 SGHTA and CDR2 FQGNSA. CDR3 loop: CASSSSLGNTIYF. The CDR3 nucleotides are TGTGCCAGCAGCTCGTCGCTTGGAAACACCATATATTTT.

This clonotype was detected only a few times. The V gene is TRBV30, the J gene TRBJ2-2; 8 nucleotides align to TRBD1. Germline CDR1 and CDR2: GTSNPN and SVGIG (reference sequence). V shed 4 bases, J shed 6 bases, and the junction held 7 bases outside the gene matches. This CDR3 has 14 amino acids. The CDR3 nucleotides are TGTGCCTGGAACGCTCGGGACAGGCCCGGGGAGCTGTTTTTT. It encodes CAWNARDRPGELFF. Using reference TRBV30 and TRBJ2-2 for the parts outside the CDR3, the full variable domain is SQTIHQWPATLVQPVGSPLSLECTVEGTSNPNLYWYRQAAGRGLQLLFYSVGIGQISSEVPQNLSASRPQDRQFILSSKKLLLSDSGFYLCAWNARDRPGELFFGEGSRLTVL.

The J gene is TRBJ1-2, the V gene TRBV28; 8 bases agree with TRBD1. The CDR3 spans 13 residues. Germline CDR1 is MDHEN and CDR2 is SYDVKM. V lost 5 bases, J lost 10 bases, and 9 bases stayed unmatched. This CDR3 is CASSDQGQGAYTF. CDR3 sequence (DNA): TGTGCCAGCAGTGATCAAGGACAGGGTGCCTACACCTTC.

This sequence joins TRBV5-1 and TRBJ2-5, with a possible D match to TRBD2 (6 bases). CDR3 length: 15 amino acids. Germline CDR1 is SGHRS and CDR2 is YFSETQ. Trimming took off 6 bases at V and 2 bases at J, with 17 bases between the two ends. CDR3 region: CASNFVGGNQETQYF. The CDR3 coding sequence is TGCGCCAGCAACTTCGTGGGAGGTAATCAAGAGACCCAGTACTTC. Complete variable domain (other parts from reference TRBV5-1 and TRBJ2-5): KAGVTQTPRYLIKTRGQQVTLSCSPISGHRSVSWYQQTPGQGLQFLFEYFSETQRNKGNFPGRFSGRQFSNSRSEMNVSTLELGDSALYLCASNFVGGNQETQYFGPGTRLLVL.

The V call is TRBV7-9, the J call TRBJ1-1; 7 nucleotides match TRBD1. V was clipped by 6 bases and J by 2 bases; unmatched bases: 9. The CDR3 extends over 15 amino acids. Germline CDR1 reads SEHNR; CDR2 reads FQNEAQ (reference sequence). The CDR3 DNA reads TGTGCCAGCAGGTCCGGGACAGCTAGTAACACTGAAGCTTTCTTT. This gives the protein CASRSGTASNTEAFF.

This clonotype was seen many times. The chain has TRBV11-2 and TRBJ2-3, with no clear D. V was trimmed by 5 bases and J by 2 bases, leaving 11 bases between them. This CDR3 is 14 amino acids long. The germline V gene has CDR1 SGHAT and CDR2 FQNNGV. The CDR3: CASSPRRNTDTQYF. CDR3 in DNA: TGTGCCAGCAGCCCCCGCAGGAACACAGATACGCAGTATTTT.

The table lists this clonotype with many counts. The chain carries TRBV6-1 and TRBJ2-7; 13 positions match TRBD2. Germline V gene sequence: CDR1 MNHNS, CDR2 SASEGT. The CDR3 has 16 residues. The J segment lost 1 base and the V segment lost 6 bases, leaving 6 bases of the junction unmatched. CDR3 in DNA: TGTGCCAGCAGGGATCAGACTAGCGGGAGGTCCTACGAGCAGTACTTC. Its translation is CASRDQTSGRSYEQYF.